The 7 T cell receptor beta chains listed next were all sequenced from one sample in a study of CD8 T cells in ankylosing spondylitis (dated by TCRdb to 2015 to 2018). Preparation of the library involved 5' RACE. The run used an Illumina HiSeq 2500. TCRdb ran its own pipeline on the public reads, namely fastp trimming at Q25 and MiXCR clone calling, and kept in-frame beta chains. When rows share a CDR3 protein, they turn into one entry using the most common DNA and genes. Counted in this sample were about 300,000 distinct CDR3 sequences; less than 25% of them appeared once. The top ten clones comprise under 4% of the sample. The source material was blood, either unsorted or a sorted T cell fraction (not recorded which). These receptors all stem from a female donor with ankylosing spondylitis or in good health (not recorded which).

The V gene is TRBV6-1, the J gene TRBJ2-7; no clear D. The CDR3 consists of 15 residues. Trimming removed 0 bases at V and 2 bases at J, with 11 bases between. Germline V lookup: CDR1 MNHNS, CDR2 SASEGT. The CDR3 loop reads CASSEALASTYEQYF. In DNA form, the CDR3 reads TGTGCCAGCAGTGAAGCGCTGGCCAGCACCTACGAGCAGTACTTC.

The rearrangement links TRBV10-3 to TRBJ2-3; 9 nucleotides line up with TRBD1. The germline V gene encodes CDR1 ENHRY and CDR2 SYGVKD. This CDR3 is 14 amino acids long. V lost 7 bases, J lost 1 base, and 3 bases stayed unmatched. CDR3 loop: CAINGDRGTDTQYF. The CDR3 bases are TGTGCCATCAATGGGGACAGGGGCACAGATACGCAGTATTTT.

The genes are TRBV3-1 and TRBJ2-7, with D maybe TRBD1 (5 bases). V was clipped by 1 base and J by 6 bases, with 10 bases between them. This CDR3 has 13 residues. Germline V gene data show CDR1 as LGHDT and CDR2 as YNNKEL (reference sequence). CDR3 DNA: TGTGCCAGCAGCCAAGTTAGGGGTAGCGAGCAGTACTTC. Protein: CASSQVRGSEQYF.

The chain employs TRBV6-1 and TRBJ2-6, with 9 bases fitting TRBD1. Germline CDR1 is MNHNS and CDR2 is SASEGT. V was clipped by 6 bases and J by 1 base; unmatched bases: 4. The CDR3 length is 16 residues. CDR3 residues: CASSRQGGSGANVLTF. The CDR3 coding sequence is TGTGCCAGCAGCCGACAGGGGGGGTCTGGGGCCAACGTCCTGACTTTC.

This clonotype has a count of ten or more. The chain links TRBV20-1 to TRBJ2-7, with D possibly matching TRBD2 (6 bases). The CDR3 runs 13 residues. V lost 5 bases, J lost 1 base, and 12 bases lay in between. Germline assignment: CDR1 DFQATT and CDR2 SNEGSKA (reference sequence). The CDR3 region has the DNA TGCAGTGCTCTTCGGCGGGGATCCTACGAGCAGTACTTC. This gives the protein CSALRRGSYEQYF.

This clonotype has a count of ten or more. The V call is TRBV29-1, the J call TRBJ2-5; D perhaps matches TRBD1 (6 bases). In germline, CDR1 is SQVTM, CDR2 ANQGSEA. V was cut by 6 bases and J by 4 bases, with 15 bases left in between. The CDR3 totals 13 residues. CDR3 bases: TGCAGCGTATCAAGCAGGGGAAGAGAGACCCAGTACTTC. Its translation: CSVSSRGRETQYF.

The chain employs TRBV10-3 and TRBJ1-2; no definite D call. Germline V gene data show CDR1 as ENHRY and CDR2 as SYGVKD. V shed 0 bases and J shed 0 bases, with 11 bases lying between them. The CDR3 runs 16 residues. The DNA for the CDR3 is TGTGCCATCAGTGAGTCGGTTGGAAGAGCTAACTATGGCTACACCTTC. Protein: CAISESVGRANYGYTF.